Below, 25 T cell receptor beta chains from the same sample are listed, as sequenced in a study of regulatory T cells in long-lasting Graves disease. CDR3-region Arm-PCR and iRepertoire HTBI primers produced the TCR beta libraries. TCRdb redid the calling of the multiplex PCR reads with MiXCR, one entry per CDR3 protein. The top ten hold 12% of the sample, which has approximately 560,000 distinct CDR3 sequences, about 16% seen once. Specified time point: newly diagnosed GD, antithyroid drugs for less than 3 months. The TCR library used RNA extracted from PBMCs. The data were also submitted as part of a second study, on T cells in Graves' hyperthyroidism and ophthalmopathy.

This sample comprised peripheral blood mononuclear cells (PBMCs), obtained at new diagnosis, from a patient treated with antithyroid drugs. The receptors were gathered from a man aged 18 to 29 with Graves disease.

The rearrangement uses TRBV7-6 and TRBJ2-5; D possibly corresponds to TRBD1 (6 bases). Looked up from germline, CDR1 is SGHVS and CDR2 is FNYEAQ. The V end was cut by 4 bases, the J end by 7 bases, with 16 bases between. This CDR3 comprises 14 residues. The CDR3: CASSSSPGTRTQYF. CDR3 coding DNA: TGTGCCAGCAGCTCCAGCCCGGGGACAAGGACCCAGTACTTC.

This clonotype showed up many times. The chain recombines TRBV30 with TRBJ1-1; D gene ambiguous. CDR1 is GTSNPN, CDR2 SVGIG, per germline (reference sequence). V lost 2 bases and J 0 bases, leaving 16 bases between the germline ends. The CDR3 totals 16 residues. For the CDR3, the DNA is TGTGCCTGGAGTCTCGTCGGGGTGTCCCTGAACACTGAAGCTTTCTTT. It encodes CAWSLVGVSLNTEAFF.

The chain carries TRBV7-9 and TRBJ2-5, with D perhaps TRBD1 or TRBD2 (5 bases each). V was shortened by 6 bases and J by 0 bases, with 17 bases between the two germline ends. Looked up from germline, CDR1 is SEHNR and CDR2 is FQNEAQ (reference sequence). The CDR3 consists of 16 residues. CDR3 coding DNA: TGTGCCAGCAGTGGGTTGAGGGGTGGGTACCAAGAGACCCAGTACTTC. Its protein product is CASSGLRGGYQETQYF.

This clonotype was seen more than once but under ten times. The chain uses TRBV30 and TRBJ2-2, with 8 bases aligning to TRBD2. Trimming at V came to 2 bases and at J to 0 bases, leaving 17 bases not matched to a gene. CDR3 length equals 20 residues. The germline V gene has CDR1 GTSNPN and CDR2 SVGIG (reference sequence). The CDR3 DNA follows: TGTGCCTGGAGTTCCCTGCTAGCGGGCTTTACCTACTCGAACACCGGGGAGCTGTTTTTT. Its protein is CAWSSLLAGFTYSNTGELFF. The full variable domain, rest sourced from reference TRBV30 and TRBJ2-2, is SQTIHQWPATLVQPVGSPLSLECTVEGTSNPNLYWYRQAAGRGLQLLFYSVGIGQISSEVPQNLSASRPQDRQFILSSKKLLLSDSGFYLCAWSSLLAGFTYSNTGELFFGEGSRLTVL.

The chain carries TRBV20-1 and TRBJ1-4; no clear D gene. Trimming removed 2 bases at V and 5 bases at J, with 9 bases between. Germline V gene sequence: CDR1 DFQATT, CDR2 SNEGSKA (reference sequence). This CDR3 is 13 amino acids long. CDR3 sequence reads: CSARSMRNEKLFF. The CDR3 DNA sequence: TGCAGTGCTAGATCGATGAGAAATGAAAAACTGTTTTTT.

This clonotype showed up many times. The V and J genes are TRBV12-3 or TRBV12-4 and TRBJ2-2, with TRBD2 matching 14 bases. The V gene end was trimmed by 5 bases and the J gene end by 4 bases; junction bases not matched to a gene: 6. The CDR3 spans 17 residues. DNA of the CDR3: TGTGCCAGCAGTCCGCCGGGACTAGCGGGAGTCACCGGGGAGCTGTTTTTT. This encodes CASSPPGLAGVTGELFF.

J is TRBJ2-1 and V is TRBV28; the D gene is possibly TRBD2 (6 bases). V was clipped by 5 bases and J by 0 bases, with 14 bases between them. The CDR3 is 16 amino acids. Germline assignment: CDR1 MDHEN and CDR2 SYDVKM. CDR3 sequence reads: CASSPSAGHSYNEQFF. CDR3 nucleotides: TGTGCCAGCAGTCCTAGCGCCGGGCACTCCTACAATGAGCAGTTCTTC.

J is TRBJ2-2 and V is TRBV24-1; D is undetermined. There are 14 residues in the CDR3. Trimming shortened V by 2 bases and J by 2 bases, and 5 bases separated the two germline ends. Germline-derived CDR1 and CDR2 are KGHDR and SFDVKD. The DNA of the CDR3 is TGTGCCACCAGTGATTCCACCAACACCGGGGAGCTGTTTTTT. As protein: CATSDSTNTGELFF.

This clonotype has a count of ten or more. This sequence joins TRBV7-8 and TRBJ2-1, with a possible D match to TRBD2 (5 bases). CDR1 is SGHVS, CDR2 FQNEAQ, per germline. This CDR3 is built from 15 residues. Trimming pared 5 bases from V and 9 bases from J, leaving 20 bases between. CDR3: CASSPLRTQSFEQFF. In DNA form, the CDR3 reads TGTGCCAGCAGCCCACTCCGGACTCAGTCGTTTGAGCAGTTCTTC.

The chain recombines TRBV20-1 with TRBJ1-3; D is unclear. The CDR3 is 11 amino acids. Germline-derived CDR1 and CDR2 are DFQATT and SNEGSKA (reference sequence). Trimming stripped 4 bases from V and 4 bases from J, with 5 bases between. CDR3 amino acids: CSAIRGNTIYF. In nucleotides, the CDR3 is TGCAGTGCTATCCGGGGAAACACCATATATTTT.

The J gene is TRBJ2-7, the V gene TRBV20-1; D is unclear. Trimming took off 2 bases at V and 2 bases at J, with 13 bases between the two ends. The CDR3 runs to 14 residues. Germline CDR1 DFQATT, CDR2 SNEGSKA (reference sequence). CDR3 coding DNA: TGCAGTGCTAGAAGGGCAGGCCGACCCTACGAGCAGTACTTC. This codes for CSARRAGRPYEQYF.

A word on this clonotype: A much bigger clone sits one base away, suggesting this may be a read error. The chain uses TRBV20-1 and TRBJ2-7; TRBD1 is a possible D gene (7 bases). The CDR3 is 16 amino acids. CDR1 and CDR2 (germline): DFQATT, SNEGSKA (reference sequence). CDR3 sequence (DNA): TGCAGTGCTAGTGGTGTAGCAGGGGGGCGAGGGTACGAGCAGTGCTTC. It yields the protein CSASGVAGGRGYEQCF.

In the case of this clonotype: An end of the junction differs from the germline gene, which may be a read error. J is TRBJ2-1 and V is TRBV29-1, with D possibly matching TRBD1 (5 bases). The length of the CDR3 is 11 residues. In germline, CDR1 is SQVTM, CDR2 ANQGSEA. The CDR3 reads CSVGQRNGQFF. The CDR3 DNA reads TGCAGCGTTGGACAGAGGAATGGGCAGTTCTTC.

This clonotype was detected ten times or more. In nucleotides, the CDR3 is TGTGCCAGCAGCAGGACAGGGTTCGTGGAGACCCAGTACTTC. Amino acids: CASSRTGFVETQYF. The chain joins TRBV27 to TRBJ2-5; 8 positions match TRBD1. Trimming cost V 6 bases and J 5 bases; bases outside gene matches: 8. In germline, CDR1 is MNHEY, CDR2 SMNVEV (reference sequence). The CDR3 covers 14 residues.

V usage is TRBV10-2 and J usage is TRBJ2-7; D may be TRBD1 (5 bases). The germline V gene has CDR1 WSHSY and CDR2 SAAADI. V lost 5 bases and J lost 7, with 24 bases in between. There are 16 residues in the CDR3. CDR3 bases: TGCGCCAGCAGTCCCTCTCTCACAGGATATCTGTGGGAGCAGTACTTC. This translates into CASSPSLTGYLWEQYF.

This clonotype showed up many times. The chain couples TRBV3-1 to TRBJ2-5, with TRBD2 identical over 7 bases. Germline trimming cut 3 bases from V and 3 bases from J; bases unmatched to any gene: 4. Looked up from germline, CDR1 is LGHDT and CDR2 is YNNKEL (reference sequence). The CDR3 has 14 residues. The CDR3 coding sequence is TGTGCCAGCAGCCAGTCTAGCGGCGAAGAGACCCAGTACTTC. This gives the protein CASSQSSGEETQYF.

This clonotype was picked up a small number of times. The chain is built from TRBV18 and TRBJ2-7; D ambiguous. The germline V gene has CDR1 KGHSH and CDR2 LQKENI. V lost 2 bases and J 12 bases, leaving 20 bases between the germline ends. The CDR3 has 14 residues. The CDR3 nucleotides are TGTGCCAGCTCACCAAAGCAGGATCCCCCGAAGATGTACTTC. Translation gives CASSPKQDPPKMYF.

Notes on this clonotype: A junction boundary mismatches the germline segment, possibly from a read error. The chain has TRBV7-6 and TRBJ2-7; D possibly corresponds to TRBD2 (5 bases). This CDR3 contains 14 residues. Per the germline V gene, CDR1 is SGHVS and CDR2 is FNYEAQ. The CDR3 spells CASSQKRTDYEQYF. CDR3 coding DNA: TGCGCCAGCAGCCAAAAGCGGACGGACTACGAGCAGTACTTC.

Ten or more counts support this clonotype. The chain combines TRBV2 with TRBJ2-7, with 11 bases aligning to TRBD1. The V and J ends lost 6 bases and 3 bases, in that order; junction bases with no gene match: 7. This CDR3 spans 15 amino acids. CDR1 is SNHLY and CDR2 is FYNNEI in the germline V gene. The CDR3 protein is CASSPGQGGRYEQYF. Written as DNA, the CDR3 is TGTGCCAGCAGCCCGGGACAGGGGGGACGCTACGAGCAGTACTTC.

Concerning this clonotype itself: A read error may be the cause here, since a much bigger clone is one base away. The chain carries TRBV20-1 and TRBJ2-7; 9 nucleotides match TRBD1. CDR3 length: 15 amino acids. CDR1 and CDR2 from the germline V gene are DFQATT and SNEGSKA (reference sequence). Trimming at V came to 5 bases and at J to 3 bases, leaving 11 bases not matched to a gene. CDR3 protein: CSAGGNRGPYYEQYF. CDR3 DNA: TGCAGTGCTGGAGGAAACAGGGGGCCCTACTACGAGCAGTACTTC.

The chain recombines TRBV28 with TRBJ2-4; the D gene is possibly TRBD2 (6 bases). Trimming shortened V by 5 bases and J by 8 bases, and 16 bases separated the two germline ends. CDR3 length: 14 amino acids. Per germline, CDR1 MDHEN and CDR2 SYDVKM. In DNA form, the CDR3 reads TGTGCCAGCAGTGCCGGGGGAGGACGCGACATTCAGTACTTC. It translates to CASSAGGGRDIQYF.

V usage is TRBV27 and J usage is TRBJ1-1; D not resolved. Between the trimmed V and J ends, which lost 3 bases and 2 bases, there was a span of 13 bases. Germline loops: CDR1 MNHEY, CDR2 SMNVEV (reference sequence). This CDR3 contains 15 residues. The CDR3 DNA reads TGTGCCAGCAGTTTCAACGGGAACAGTAACACTGAAGCTTTCTTT. Protein product: CASSFNGNSNTEAFF.

This clonotype occurred many times. This chain joins TRBV27 and TRBJ2-3; D remains ambiguous. Germline lookup yields CDR1 MNHEY and CDR2 SMNVEV (reference sequence). Trimming cost V 2 bases and J 2 bases, with 11 bases left between them. The CDR3 runs 15 residues. CDR3 coding DNA: TGTGCCAGCAGTTTAGGCGACCACCCCACAGATACGCAGTATTTT. The encoded protein is CASSLGDHPTDTQYF.

The table lists this clonotype with many counts. V usage is TRBV7-2 and J usage is TRBJ2-1, with a weak D call TRBD2 (5 bases). Germline lookup yields CDR1 SGHTA and CDR2 FQGNSA. The CDR3 is 19 residues long. V gave up 0 bases and J gave up 2 bases, with 20 bases separating them. CDR3 nucleotides: TGTGCCAGCAGCTTAGCCGCCCATTCCGCGGGCCCCACCTACAATGAGCAGTTCTTC. Its protein is CASSLAAHSAGPTYNEQFF.

In its sample, this clonotype was seen a few times. V and J are TRBV11-2 and TRBJ1-3; no reliable D call. CDR3 size: 15 residues. The V end lost 5 bases, the J end lost 0 bases, and 11 bases lay between the germline ends. Germline V lookup: CDR1 SGHAT, CDR2 FQNNGV. The CDR3, as DNA: TGTGCCAGCAGCCCAAGCGCCGCCTCTGGAAACACCATATATTTT. It yields the protein CASSPSAASGNTIYF.